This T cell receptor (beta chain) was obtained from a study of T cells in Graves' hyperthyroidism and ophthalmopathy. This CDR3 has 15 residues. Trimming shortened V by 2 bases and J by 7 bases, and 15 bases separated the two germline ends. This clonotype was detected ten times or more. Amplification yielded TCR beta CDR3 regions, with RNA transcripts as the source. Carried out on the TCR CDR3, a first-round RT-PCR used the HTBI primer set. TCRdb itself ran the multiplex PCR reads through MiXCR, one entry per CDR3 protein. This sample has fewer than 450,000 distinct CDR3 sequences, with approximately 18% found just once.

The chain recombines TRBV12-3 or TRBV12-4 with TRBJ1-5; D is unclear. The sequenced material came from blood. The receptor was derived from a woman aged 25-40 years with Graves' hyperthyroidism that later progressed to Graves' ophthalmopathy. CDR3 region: CASSLRGAGEQPQHF. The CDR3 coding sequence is TGTGCCAGCAGTTTACGTGGTGCTGGGGAACAGCCCCAGCATTTT.